Below are 10 T cell receptor beta chains sequenced from a single sample in a study of cytomegalovirus exposure and HLA in healthy donors. PCR was performed using 60 Vbeta and 13 Jbeta primers. Profiling relied on immunoSEQ multiplex PCR, and the TCRdb table lists in-frame clones only, not all of them. The sample consists of about 140,000 clones, about 66% of them appearing once. The sequencing sample was made of PBMCs. The receptors here all came from a male donor in good health and CMV-seronegative.

The V gene is TRBV6-5, the J gene TRBJ1-6, with D perhaps TRBD1 (5 bases). This CDR3 comprises 14 residues. With 7 bases removed from V and 6 bases from J, the gap between germline ends came to 13 bases. The germline V gene encodes CDR1 MNHEY and CDR2 SVGAGI. CDR3 nucleotides: TGTGCCAGCATGGAGGGGCGTTTTAATTCACCCCTCCACTTT. Translated, it gives CASMEGRFNSPLHF.

The genes are TRBV4-3 and TRBJ2-1; TRBD2 aligns across 8 bases. V was pared by 1 base and J by 8 bases, with 19 bases of the junction left unmatched. The CDR3 totals 19 residues. Germline values: CDR1 LGHNA, CDR2 YSLEER. The CDR3 bases are TGCGCCAGCAGCCAAGGGACAGCGGGGGATCTTTCGTTTCTCCATGAGCAGTTCTTC. It specifies CASSQGTAGDLSFLHEQFF.

This chain uses TRBV11-2 with TRBJ1-2, with D perhaps TRBD1 (5 bases). Germline-derived CDR1 and CDR2 are SGHAT and FQNNGV. The V and J ends lost 5 bases and 8 bases respectively, with 24 bases between them. CDR3 length: 16 residues. The CDR3, as DNA: TGTGCCAGCAGCCCTCAGGACCTGGTTTGGGGGGAAGGCTACACCTTC. Protein sequence: CASSPQDLVWGEGYTF. The complete variable domain, with remaining parts taken from reference TRBV11-2 and TRBJ1-2, reads EAGVAQSPRYKIIEKRQSVAFWCNPISGHATLYWYQQILGQGPKLLIQFQNNGVVDDSQLPKDRFSAERLKGVDSTLKIQPAKLEDSAVYLCASSPQDLVWGEGYTFGSGTRLTVV.

The chain is built from TRBV6-6 and TRBJ2-1; D is possibly TRBD1 (6 bases). Germline CDR1 is MNHNY and CDR2 is SVGAGI (reference sequence). The CDR3 length is 15 residues. V gave up 4 bases and J gave up 9 bases, with 19 bases separating them. CDR3 in amino acids: CASSWLGAGVGEQFF. The CDR3 nucleotides are TGTGCCAGCAGTTGGCTTGGGGCAGGGGTCGGTGAGCAGTTCTTC.

J is TRBJ2-6 and V is TRBV2; possibly TRBD1 for D (8 bases). V lost 6 bases and J lost 4, with 13 bases in between. The CDR3 sequence is 15 residues long. Per the germline V gene, CDR1 is SNHLY and CDR2 is FYNNEI. The CDR3 DNA follows: TGTGCCAGCAGATACAGGGGGGGAGGGGCCAACGTCCTGACTTTC. Its translation: CASRYRGGGANVLTF.

This clone was picked up a small number of times. This rearrangement joins TRBV15 to TRBJ2-3, with D possibly being TRBD2 (5 bases). The CDR3 covers 16 residues. Trimming took 2 bases from V and 3 from J, leaving 15 bases between them. Germline values: CDR1 LNHNV, CDR2 YYDKDF (reference sequence). The CDR3 reads CATSRPGLPSTDTQYF. The DNA of the CDR3 is TGTGCCACCAGCAGACCCGGACTGCCGTCAACAGATACGCAGTATTTT.

This sequence joins TRBV7-9 and TRBJ2-3; TRBD2 might be the D (7 bases). The CDR3 sequence is 15 residues long. V lost 1 base and J 5 bases, leaving 13 bases between the germline ends. Germline V gives CDR1 SEHNR, CDR2 FQNEAQ (reference sequence). CDR3 DNA sequence: TGTGCCAGCAGCTTAGGGGCGGGGGCGAAAGATACGCAGTATTTT. The encoded protein is CASSLGAGAKDTQYF.

This chain uses TRBV9 with TRBJ1-4; possibly TRBD1 for D (6 bases). This CDR3 spans 16 amino acids. V lost 3 bases, J lost 2 bases, and 14 bases lay in between. Germline V gene sequence: CDR1 SGDLS, CDR2 YYNGEE. The CDR3 sequence: CASSATQGKTNEKLFF. CDR3 DNA sequence: TGTGCCAGCAGCGCAACACAGGGAAAGACTAATGAAAAACTGTTTTTT.

This rearrangement joins TRBV18 to TRBJ2-7, with 8 bases lining up with TRBD1. The V and J ends lost 5 bases and 3 bases, in that order; junction bases with no gene match: 6. Germline V gives CDR1 KGHSH, CDR2 LQKENI. The CDR3 length is 14 residues. The CDR3 DNA reads TGTGCCAGCTCAGACGGGACAGGATTCTACGAGCAGTACTTC. This translates into CASSDGTGFYEQYF.

This clone was seen only a few times. The chain employs TRBV5-6 and TRBJ2-1; 9 bases agree with TRBD1. This CDR3 contains 14 residues. J gave up 8 bases and V 0 bases, and 3 bases lay outside the gene matches. Germline lookup yields CDR1 SGHDT and CDR2 YYEEEE. CDR3 sequence (DNA): TGTGCCAGCAGCTTGGGACAGGGGGGCCATGAGCAGTTCTTC. Its translation is CASSLGQGGHEQFF.